A selection of T cell receptor beta chains follows, all from one sample in a study of control samples from healthy donors and cancer patients. TCRdb's copy holds only in-frame clones and misses some; the assay was immunoSEQ multiplex PCR. The table records about 100,000 clones, roughly 90% of them present only once. Material: blood. The receptors were sampled from a woman in her fifties or sixties in good health. CDR3s include the opening cysteine and the closing phenylalanine or tryptophan. The D gene is left open where the match is weak. Size tells how often a clone was seen (once, few, many) or the class of an expanded clone, and some rows leave it out.

CDR3 protein	CDR3 DNA	D gene	V gene	J gene	clone size	CDR3 length
CASRRDNIPNSPLHF	TGTGCCAGTAGAAGGGATAATATTCCAAATTCACCCCTCCACTTT	.	TRBV2	TRBJ1-6	.	15
CASGNRAQPQHF	TGTGCTAGTGGGAACAGGGCGCAGCCCCAGCATTTT	.	TRBV12-5	TRBJ1-5	.	12
CASSLRSRLGTGELFF	TGCGCCAGCAGCCTTCGAAGCAGACTTGGGACCGGGGAGCTGTTTTTT	.	TRBV4-3	TRBJ2-2	.	16
CASSYILFRDRGITDTQYF	TGTGCCAGCAGCTACATCTTGTTCCGGGACAGGGGAATCACAGATACGCAGTATTTT	TRBD1	TRBV9	TRBJ2-3	.	19
CASSEGGASGLPTDTQYF	TGTGCCAGCAGTGAAGGAGGGGCTAGCGGCTTACCCACAGATACGCAGTATTTT	TRBD2	TRBV6-1	TRBJ2-3	.	18
CAISELHNEQFF	TGTGCCATCAGTGAACTGCACAATGAGCAGTTCTTC	.	TRBV10-3	TRBJ2-1	.	12
CASSETWGNQPQHF	TGTGCCAGCAGTGAAACATGGGGCAATCAGCCCCAGCATTTT	.	TRBV6-1	TRBJ1-5	.	14
CASKNDRGLEQYF	TGTGCCAGTAAGAATGACAGGGGGCTTGAGCAGTACTTC	TRBD1	TRBV19	TRBJ2-7	.	13
CASSYPSSYEQYF	TGTGCCAGTAGCTACCCTAGCTCCTACGAGCAGTACTTC	.	TRBV19	TRBJ2-7	.	13
CASRGPSYEQYF	TGTGCCAGCAGGGGTCCTTCCTACGAGCAGTACTTC	.	TRBV6-5	TRBJ2-7	.	12
CASRSPDRGLQYGYTF	TGTGCCAGTAGATCCCCCGACAGGGGGCTTCAATATGGCTACACCTTC	TRBD1	TRBV19	TRBJ1-2	.	16
CASSLGSTGDNEQFF	TGTGCCAGCAGCTTGGGTTCTACCGGCGACAATGAGCAGTTCTTC	.	TRBV11-2	TRBJ2-1	.	15
CASSVVGQGGETQYF	TGTGCCAGCAGCGTAGTAGGACAGGGAGGGGAGACCCAGTACTTC	.	TRBV9	TRBJ2-5	once	15
CASSQGFYGYTF	TGTGCCAGCAGCCAGGGATTCTATGGCTACACCTTC	.	TRBV3-1/TRBV3-2	TRBJ1-2	.	12
CASSTSADRVQDTQYF	TGTGCCAGCAGCACGTCGGCGGACAGGGTTCAAGATACGCAGTATTTT	TRBD1	TRBV9	TRBJ2-3	.	16
CASSPPGGAWNEQFF	TGTGCCAGCAGCCCACCAGGGGGCGCTTGGAATGAGCAGTTCTTC	TRBD1	TRBV7-9	TRBJ2-1	.	15
CASRGWTEETQYF	TGTGCCAGCAGGGGGTGGACAGAGGAGACCCAGTACTTC	.	TRBV11-2	TRBJ2-5	few	13
CASSLMPFNEQFF	TGCGCCAGCAGCTTGATGCCGTTCAATGAGCAGTTCTTC	.	TRBV5-1	TRBJ2-1	.	13
CASSFGPDSPLHF	TGTGCCAGCAGTTTTGGTCCGGATTCACCCCTCCACTTT	.	TRBV12-3/TRBV12-4	TRBJ1-6	.	13
CASSFGRSNEQFF	TGTGCCAGCAGCTTCGGGAGGTCCAATGAGCAGTTCTTC	TRBD2	TRBV5-4	TRBJ2-1	.	13
CASSPPDGNTGELFF	TGTGCCAGCAGCCCTCCGGACGGGAACACCGGGGAGCTGTTTTTT	.	TRBV2	TRBJ2-2	few	15
CASSLSPGGANTEAFF	TGTGCCAGCAGCTTAAGTCCCGGGGGGGCGAACACTGAAGCTTTCTTT	.	TRBV7-6	TRBJ1-1	.	16
CASSAGGQSTDTQYF	TGTGCCAGCAGTGCCGGGGGTCAGAGCACAGATACGCAGTATTTT	.	TRBV6-4	TRBJ2-3	.	15
CASSPPGRDTQYF	TGTGCCAGCAGCCCCCCCGGGCGGGATACGCAGTATTTT	.	TRBV12-3/TRBV12-4	TRBJ2-3	.	13
CASSQDFQRQTNEQFF	TGTGCCAGCAGCCAAGATTTTCAACGACAGACCAATGAGCAGTTCTTC	.	TRBV14	TRBJ2-1	.	16
CASSLASLPDGKLNYGYTF	TGCGCCAGCAGCTTGGCTTCCTTGCCGGATGGAAAACTTAACTATGGCTACACCTTC	.	TRBV5-1	TRBJ1-2	.	19
CASSYFLGHVTGELFF	TGTGCCAGCAGTTATTTTTTGGGACACGTCACCGGGGAGCTGTTTTTT	.	TRBV6-6	TRBJ2-2	.	16
CASSTIGGGYYGYTF	TGTGCCAGTAGTACCATAGGGGGCGGATACTATGGCTACACCTTC	TRBD1	TRBV19	TRBJ1-2	.	15
CTGGGSGGYTF	TGTACAGGGGGAGGATCGGGCGGCTACACCTTC	TRBD1	TRBV29-1	TRBJ1-2	once	11
CAWSGGLAGTDTQYF	TGTGCCTGGAGTGGGGGGCTAGCGGGCACAGATACGCAGTATTTT	.	TRBV30	TRBJ2-3	.	15
CASSPAHRDGYTF	TGTGCCAGCAGCCCCGCCCATAGGGATGGCTACACCTTC	.	TRBV5-6	TRBJ1-2	.	13
CATSREGGLGMAQYF	TGTGCCACCAGCAGAGAGGGAGGACTAGGAATGGCCCAGTACTTC	TRBD2	TRBV15	TRBJ2-5	.	15
CASSRDRGTYEQYF	TGTGCCAGCAGCCGGGACAGGGGGACCTACGAGCAGTACTTC	TRBD1	TRBV6-5	TRBJ2-7	.	14
CASSYSGQGWQPQHF	TGTGCCAGCAGTTACTCGGGGCAGGGATGGCAGCCCCAGCATTTT	.	TRBV6-2/TRBV6-3	TRBJ1-5	.	15
CASSRSSYNEKLFF	TGTGCCAGCTCGCGGAGTTCGTATAATGAAAAACTGTTTTTT	.	TRBV18	TRBJ1-4	.	14
CAAKFRDSGADTQYF	TGTGCCGCAAAATTCCGGGACAGCGGGGCAGATACGCAGTATTTT	.	TRBV6-6	TRBJ2-3	.	15
CASSVVGGKQETQYF	TGTGCCAGCAGCGTAGTAGGGGGGAAACAAGAGACCCAGTACTTC	.	TRBV9	TRBJ2-5	.	15
CASSLSTGELFF	TGCGCCAGCAGCTTGAGCACCGGGGAGCTGTTTTTT	.	TRBV5-1	TRBJ2-2	.	12
CASSVLNRAGQETQYF	TGTGCCAGCAGCGTCCTTAATAGGGCGGGCCAAGAGACCCAGTACTTC	.	TRBV5-4	TRBJ2-5	.	16
CASSLRVYNEQFF	TGTGCCAGCAGTTTAAGGGTGTACAATGAGCAGTTCTTC	.	TRBV27	TRBJ2-1	.	13
CASSYETGPNTGELFF	TGTGCCAGCAGTTACGAAACAGGGCCGAACACCGGGGAGCTGTTTTTT	.	TRBV6-5	TRBJ2-2	.	16
CASRELGTGLTTEAFF	TGTGCCAGTAGAGAACTCGGGACAGGCCTGACCACTGAAGCTTTCTTT	TRBD1	TRBV19	TRBJ1-1	.	16
CASSPQTGMGYGYTF	TGTGCCAGCAGCCCGCAGACAGGGATGGGGTATGGCTACACCTTC	TRBD1	TRBV7-9	TRBJ1-2	few	15
CASSVAGGVAGDTQYF	TGTGCCAGCAGCGTAGCCGGGGGCGTAGCCGGAGATACGCAGTATTTT	.	TRBV9	TRBJ2-3	.	16
CSASPLAGLVDTQYF	TGCAGTGCTAGTCCACTAGCGGGATTGGTAGATACGCAGTATTTT	TRBD2	TRBV20-1	TRBJ2-3	.	15
CSVVRHEQFF	TGCAGCGTTGTGCGGCATGAGCAGTTCTTC	.	TRBV29-1	TRBJ2-1	.	10
CASRANTYEQYF	TGCGCCAGCCGGGCGAATACTTACGAGCAGTACTTC	.	TRBV23-1	TRBJ2-7	.	12
CASSITSLGVGELFF	TGTGCCAGCAGCATAACGTCTCTTGGTGTGGGGGAGCTGTTTTTT	.	TRBV6-5	TRBJ2-2	.	15
CASSVAGTVQETQYF	TGTGCCAGCAGCGTAGCCGGGACAGTACAAGAGACCCAGTACTTC	TRBD1	TRBV9	TRBJ2-5	.	15
CASSKQNDNYGYTF	TGTGCCAGCAGTAAGCAGAATGATAACTATGGCTACACCTTC	.	TRBV27	TRBJ1-2	.	14
CASSPSVLNGNEQFF	TGTGCCAGCAGCCCGTCGGTCCTAAACGGCAATGAGCAGTTCTTC	.	TRBV27	TRBJ2-1	.	15
CASAGTVNTGELFF	TGTGCCAGCGCCGGGACGGTGAACACCGGGGAGCTGTTTTTT	.	TRBV6-5	TRBJ2-2	.	14
CASSLSGPSGYTF	TGTGCCAGCAGTTTATCCGGCCCGTCGGGCTACACCTTC	.	TRBV7-2	TRBJ1-2	.	13
CASSVGGMSNEQFF	TGTGCCAGCAGTGTTGGGGGTATGTCCAATGAGCAGTTCTTC	.	TRBV6-4	TRBJ2-1	few	14
CASRESGVEQFF	TGTGCCAGCAGGGAGTCCGGAGTTGAGCAGTTCTTC	.	TRBV12-3/TRBV12-4	TRBJ2-1	once	12